Following are 11 T cell receptor beta chains from one sample sequenced in a study of memory CD4+ T cells and cytomegalovirus serostatus. The sort gate was single viable CD3+CD4+CD8-CD45RO+ cells for memory CD4+ T cells. Using immunoSEQ multiplex PCR, the repertoire was profiled, and TCRdb retains in-frame clones only, with some absent. The data hold some 44,000 clones, with just under 80% observed a single time. The sample consisted of memory CD4+ T cells from blood. These receptor sequences come from an adult in good health and CMV-seronegative.

This clone was seen only a few times. This chain links TRBV2 with TRBJ1-2; no clear D gene. Germline lookup yields CDR1 SNHLY and CDR2 FYNNEI. This CDR3 is built from 11 residues. The V end was cut by 7 bases, the J end by 2 bases, with 5 bases between. The CDR3 region has the DNA TGTGCCAGCACGGAAAACTATGGCTACACCTTC. Translated: CASTENYGYTF. The whole variable domain, remainder taken from reference TRBV2 and TRBJ1-2, is EPEVTQTPSHQVTQMGQEVILRCVPISNHLYFYWYRQILGQKVEFLVSFYNNEISEKSEIFDDQFSVERPDGSNFTLKIRSTKLEDSAMYFCASTENYGYTFGSGTRLTVV.

The gene calls are TRBV5-6 and TRBJ2-3, with 12 nucleotides matching TRBD1. V was clipped by 0 bases and J by 7 bases; unmatched bases: 6. CDR3 length: 16 amino acids. The germline V gene has CDR1 SGHDT and CDR2 YYEEEE. The CDR3 bases are TGTGCCAGCAGCTTGGCCCCGGGACAGGGGGCCAATACGCAGTATTTT. Translation: CASSLAPGQGANTQYF.

The chain combines TRBV5-4 with TRBJ2-7; D gene uncertain. Trimming left V 0 bases short and J 5 bases short, with 9 bases between. This CDR3 contains 13 residues. Germline CDR1 reads SGHNT; CDR2 reads YYREEE (reference sequence). The CDR3 DNA is TGTGCCAGCAGCTTGGTCCTAAACAACGAGCAGTACTTC. This translates into CASSLVLNNEQYF.

This clone was counted a few times. The chain carries TRBV19 and TRBJ1-6; D not certain. The germline CDR1 and CDR2 sequences are LNHDA and SQIVND (reference sequence). The V gene lost 5 bases and the J gene lost 8 bases, with 10 bases spanning the gap. The CDR3 runs to 13 residues. The CDR3 sequence: CASSRRYDSPLHF. CDR3 DNA: TGTGCCAGTAGTCGTAGATACGATTCACCCCTCCACTTT.

This rearrangement joins TRBV5-1 to TRBJ2-2; D possibly corresponds to TRBD2 (7 bases). Germline V CDR1 and CDR2: SGHRS, YFSETQ. The CDR3 contains 15 residues. Trimming took 0 bases from V and 4 from J, leaving 10 bases between them. CDR3 DNA sequence: TGCGCCAGCAGCTTGGAAGGGGGGGTCACCGGGGAGCTGTTTTTT. Translation gives CASSLEGGVTGELFF.

Only a few counts were recorded for this clone. The chain uses TRBV5-1 and TRBJ2-3; D remains ambiguous. The V end was cut by 0 bases, the J end by 7 bases, with 15 bases between. This CDR3 has 15 residues. Germline CDR1 SGHRS, CDR2 YFSETQ. This CDR3 is CASSLEAVRTNTQYF. CDR3 sequence (DNA): TGCGCCAGCAGCTTGGAGGCGGTCCGGACGAATACGCAGTATTTT.

In this sample, this clone turned up once. V gene TRBV5-6 combines with J gene TRBJ2-2; TRBD2 is a possible D gene (5 bases). The V and J ends lost 7 bases and 4 bases respectively, with 11 bases between them. This CDR3 is 13 amino acids long. Germline CDR1 is SGHDT and CDR2 is YYEEEE. The chain's CDR3 is CASAGRFTGELFF. The CDR3 coding sequence is TGTGCCAGCGCGGGTAGGTTCACCGGGGAGCTGTTTTTT.

V gene TRBV5-1 combines with J gene TRBJ2-1; D is unclear. The CDR3 loop spans 12 amino acids. V lost 2 bases and J lost 7, with 7 bases in between. CDR1 SGHRS and CDR2 YFSETQ come from the germline V gene. As DNA, the CDR3 is TGCGCCAGCAGCTTTAACCTAAATGAGCAGTTCTTC. Its translation: CASSFNLNEQFF.

This chain uses TRBV4-1 with TRBJ1-2; no clear D. Deletions cut 1 base from V and 8 bases from J, with 17 bases between. This CDR3 is built from 15 residues. Germline V gene lookup returns CDR1 MGHRA and CDR2 YSYEKL. The CDR3 here is CASSQVRQALGGYTF. CDR3 bases: TGCGCCAGCAGCCAAGTTCGCCAGGCTTTGGGCGGCTACACCTTC.

This chain uses TRBV9 with TRBJ2-1, with 9 bases matching TRBD1. The CDR3 spans 16 residues. With 4 bases clipped from V and 12 bases from J, the junction kept 17 bases outside the gene matches. Germline V gene data show CDR1 as SGDLS and CDR2 as YYNGEE. CDR3: CASSSNPGQGLVWQFF. The DNA of the CDR3 is TGTGCCAGCAGCTCGAATCCGGGACAGGGACTCGTTTGGCAGTTCTTC.

The chain uses TRBV4-2 and TRBJ2-7; 12 positions agree with TRBD2. V lost 1 base to trimming and J lost 6 bases; unmatched junction nucleotides: 10. CDR3 size: 17 residues. Germline V gene lookup returns CDR1 LGHNA and CDR2 YNFKEQ. CDR3 in DNA: TGTGCCAGCAGCCAAGTTAGGGCTAGCGGGGGGGCTAGCGAGCAGTACTTC. Translation gives CASSQVRASGGASEQYF.